Following are 11 T cell receptor beta chains from one sample sequenced in a study of cytomegalovirus exposure and HLA in healthy donors. Primers for the PCR totalled 60 Vbeta and 13 Jbeta. Repertoires were generated with immunoSEQ multiplex PCR, while TCRdb's copy carries only in-frame clones and drops some. Seen here are 150,000 to 170,000 clones, around 80% observed once, and the top ten hold more than 1.2%. Sequenced sample: PBMCs. Source of these receptors: a man between 18 and 29 years old in good health and CMV-seronegative.

The chain combines TRBV28 with TRBJ1-1; TRBD1 aligns across 8 bases. CDR3 size: 14 residues. In germline, CDR1 is MDHEN, CDR2 SYDVKM. Losses at the gene ends were 5 bases for V and 2 bases for J; bases not matched to a gene: 4. The chain's CDR3 is CASSPDRENTEAFF. CDR3 DNA: TGTGCCAGCAGTCCGGACAGGGAAAACACTGAAGCTTTCTTT.

The chain employs TRBV5-5 and TRBJ2-2; 10 bases line up with TRBD2. Germline CDR1 reads SGHKS; CDR2 reads YYEKEE (reference sequence). J gave up 4 bases and V 0 bases, and 6 bases lay outside the gene matches. This CDR3 is built from 17 residues. The CDR3 DNA follows: TGTGCCAGCAGCTTGGGTCCTAGCGGGAGAGGCACCGGGGAGCTGTTTTTT. Residues: CASSLGPSGRGTGELFF.

This clone was detected only a few times. The rearrangement uses TRBV18 and TRBJ1-1, with D possibly TRBD1 on 6 matching bases. Trimming left V 3 bases short and J 5 bases short, with 10 bases between. The CDR3 sequence is 13 residues long. Per the germline V gene, CDR1 is KGHSH and CDR2 is LQKENI. The CDR3 reads CASSPDRQTEAFF. The CDR3 region has the DNA TGTGCCAGCTCACCGGACAGACAGACTGAAGCTTTCTTT.

This clone was seen once. The chain joins TRBV18 to TRBJ2-7, with no clear D. The germline CDR1 and CDR2 sequences are KGHSH and LQKENI. CDR3 length: 14 amino acids. Trimming took off 2 bases at V and 2 bases at J, with 10 bases between the two ends. This CDR3 is CASSPMAATYEQYF. The CDR3 coding sequence is TGTGCCAGCTCACCAATGGCGGCAACCTACGAGCAGTACTTC.

This sequence joins TRBV5-4 and TRBJ2-6; D uncertain. Germline CDR1 SGHNT, CDR2 YYREEE (reference sequence). The CDR3 covers 15 residues. V lost 1 base, J lost 4 bases, and 9 bases lay in between. In DNA form, the CDR3 reads TGTGCCAGCAGCTTGCCGGGTACCGGGGCCAACGTCCTGACTTTC. This encodes CASSLPGTGANVLTF.

The chain couples TRBV28 to TRBJ2-1, with D hard to call. The CDR3 totals 12 residues. Germline CDR1 is MDHEN and CDR2 is SYDVKM. Trimming took 5 bases from V and 9 from J, leaving 11 bases between them. The CDR3 coding sequence is TGTGCCAGCAGTAACCCAGTTGTTGAGCAGTTCTTC. It is translated as CASSNPVVEQFF. Together with reference TRBV28 and TRBJ2-1, the CDR3 gives the full variable domain: DVKVTQSSRYLVKRTGEKVFLECVQDMDHENMFWYRQDPGLGLRLIYFSYDVKMKEKGDIPEGYSVSREKKERFSLILESASTNQTSMYLCASSNPVVEQFFGPGTRLTVL.

The chain combines TRBV7-8 with TRBJ2-1; maybe TRBD2 (5 bases). The CDR3 is 16 residues long. CDR1 is SGHVS and CDR2 is FQNEAQ in the germline V gene. The germline V and J ends were trimmed by 1 base and 1 base, with 11 bases remaining between them. The CDR3 reads CASSLVAGRSYNEQFF. The CDR3, as DNA: TGTGCCAGCAGCTTAGTGGCGGGCAGGTCCTACAATGAGCAGTTCTTC.

Of note for this clone: The junction differs from germline at one of its ends, possibly a read error. The chain joins TRBV2 to TRBJ2-3, with TRBD2 identical over 12 bases. Germline V gives CDR1 SNHLY, CDR2 FYNNEI. This CDR3 comprises 17 residues. CDR3 coding DNA: TGTGCCAGCAGTGAACGTCCTGCTAGCGGGAGGGCAGACACGCAGTATTTT. Translation: CASSERPASGRADTQYF.

This clone is a singleton in its sample. The chain employs TRBV9 and TRBJ1-3; TRBD1 aligns across 7 bases. The length of the CDR3 is 16 residues. After removal of 3 bases from V and 0 bases from J, the junction contained 6 bases not matched to a gene. CDR1 is SGDLS, CDR2 YYNGEE, per germline. CDR3 residues: CASSEPQGSSGNTIYF. CDR3 bases: TGTGCCAGCAGCGAGCCACAGGGGAGCTCTGGAAACACCATATATTTT.

The chain is built from TRBV19 and TRBJ2-7; possible D gene TRBD1, 6 bases. Germline loops: CDR1 LNHDA, CDR2 SQIVND (reference sequence). Trimming removed 5 bases at V and 2 bases at J, with 16 bases between. The CDR3 sequence is 15 residues long. The CDR3 protein is CASSGQGRMAYEQYF. CDR3 sequence (DNA): TGTGCCAGTAGTGGCCAGGGGCGAATGGCCTACGAGCAGTACTTC.

This rearrangement joins TRBV7-8 to TRBJ2-7; 7 nucleotides agree with TRBD1. The CDR3 loop spans 15 amino acids. V lost 0 bases to trimming and J lost 5 bases; unmatched junction nucleotides: 7. Per the germline V gene, CDR1 is SGHVS and CDR2 is FQNEAQ. CDR3 in DNA: TGTGCCAGCAGCTTAGCCTCTAGACAGGGCAACGAGCAGTACTTC. Protein sequence: CASSLASRQGNEQYF.